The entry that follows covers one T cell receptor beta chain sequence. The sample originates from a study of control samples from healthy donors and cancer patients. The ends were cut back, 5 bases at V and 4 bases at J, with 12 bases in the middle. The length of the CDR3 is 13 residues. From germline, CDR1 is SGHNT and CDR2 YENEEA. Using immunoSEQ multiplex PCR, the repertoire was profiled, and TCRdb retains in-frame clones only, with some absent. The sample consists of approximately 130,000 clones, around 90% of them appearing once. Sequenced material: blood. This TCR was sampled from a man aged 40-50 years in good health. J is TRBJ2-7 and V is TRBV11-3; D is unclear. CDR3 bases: TGTGCCAGCAGCCACCGTAACGTATACGAGCAGTACTTC. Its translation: CASSHRNVYEQYF.